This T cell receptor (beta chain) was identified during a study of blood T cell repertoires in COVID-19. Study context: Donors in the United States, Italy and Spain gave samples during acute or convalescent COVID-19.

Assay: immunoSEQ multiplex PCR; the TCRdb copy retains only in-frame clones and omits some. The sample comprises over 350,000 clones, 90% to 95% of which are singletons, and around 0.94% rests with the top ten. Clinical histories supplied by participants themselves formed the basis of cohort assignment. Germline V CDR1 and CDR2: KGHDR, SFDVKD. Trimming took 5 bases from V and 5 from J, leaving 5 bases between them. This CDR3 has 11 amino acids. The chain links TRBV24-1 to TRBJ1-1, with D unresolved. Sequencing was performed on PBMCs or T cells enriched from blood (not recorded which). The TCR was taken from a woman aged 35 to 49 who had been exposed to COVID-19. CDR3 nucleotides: TGTGCCACCAGTGGCGGAACTGAAGCTTTCTTT. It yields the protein CATSGGTEAFF.